This paragraph reports one T cell receptor beta chain. The CDR3 is made up of 17 amino acids. The germline CDR1 and CDR2 sequences are SGHTA and FQGNSA. V trimming: 1 base; J trimming: 1 base; junction bases outside the gene matches: 8. The sample comes from a study of blood T cell dynamics during melanoma immunotherapy. Study details: Patients with metastatic melanoma got pembrolizumab or nivolumab-ipilimumab as first-line care.

Time point meaning: pre-treatment baseline. Sampling occurred pretreatment (T0) and at week 3 (W3), after cycle one of checkpoint blockade. Apart from a couple of fast progressors, RECIST 1.1 response was judged 12 weeks post-infusion. A fixed DNA input of 350 ng was used per bulk PBMC sample. The method was immunoSEQ multiplex PCR; TCRdb's version includes in-frame clones alone and lacks a portion of them. The table shows roughly 13,000 clones, with 85% to 90% occurring only once. V and J are TRBV7-2 and TRBJ2-5; 8 bases are shared with TRBD2. Sequencing was performed on blood, taken from a patient treated with checkpoint blockade. This receptor was obtained from a human donor with melanoma. CDR3 sequence (DNA): TGTGCCAGCAGCTTAGGGCGGGGGGCTTATTCCCAAGAGACCCAGTACTTC. Translating it yields CASSLGRGAYSQETQYF.